These T cell receptor beta chains were read from a single sample in a study of CD8 T cells in ankylosing spondylitis. TCRdb re-analysed the 5' RACE reads in MiXCR, keeping a single row per CDR3 protein. The repertoire holds 200,000 to 300,000 distinct CDR3 sequences, with roughly a tenth as singletons. Sequences were obtained from blood, either unsorted or a sorted T cell fraction (not recorded which). The receptors shown here come from a male donor with ankylosing spondylitis or in good health (not recorded which). The CDR3 runs from the conserved cysteine through the conserved F or W.

V | length | CDR3
TRBV29-1 | 13 | CSVERVSSYEQYF
TRBV27 | 10 | CASPSHEQYF
TRBV25-1 | 13 | CASTGTTNYGYTF
TRBV7-9 | 14 | CASRPRADPPEAFF
TRBV15 | 15 | CATSRVAGSYNEQFF
TRBV12-3/TRBV12-4 | 11 | CASIRANGYTF
TRBV12-3/TRBV12-4 | 12 | CASSSSTYEQYF
TRBV7-9 | 15 | CASSFPWGRQETQYF
TRBV3-1 | 18 | CATSQQVPGPRGSYEQYF
TRBV12-3/TRBV12-4 | 14 | CASSQVGLDTEAFF
TRBV4-1 | 14 | CASSQGGTVYEQYF
TRBV12-3/TRBV12-4 | 12 | CASSLGGRRRVF
TRBV4-2 | 14 | CASSQGRGDQPQHF
TRBV5-5 | 14 | CASSQGQGMDEQYF
TRBV5-4 | 14 | CASSSTVLQETQYF
TRBV6-1 | 16 | CASRSQGPVKYNEQFF